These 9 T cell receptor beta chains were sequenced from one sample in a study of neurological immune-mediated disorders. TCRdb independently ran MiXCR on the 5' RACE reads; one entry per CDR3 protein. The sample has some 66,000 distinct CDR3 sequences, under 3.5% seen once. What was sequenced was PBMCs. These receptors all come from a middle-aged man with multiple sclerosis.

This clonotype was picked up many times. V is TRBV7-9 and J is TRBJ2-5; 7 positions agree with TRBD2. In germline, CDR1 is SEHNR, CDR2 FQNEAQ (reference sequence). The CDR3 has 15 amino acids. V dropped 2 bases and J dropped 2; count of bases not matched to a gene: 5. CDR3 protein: CASSLQAGRQETQYF. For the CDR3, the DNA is TGTGCCAGCAGCTTACAAGCGGGGCGGCAAGAGACCCAGTACTTC.

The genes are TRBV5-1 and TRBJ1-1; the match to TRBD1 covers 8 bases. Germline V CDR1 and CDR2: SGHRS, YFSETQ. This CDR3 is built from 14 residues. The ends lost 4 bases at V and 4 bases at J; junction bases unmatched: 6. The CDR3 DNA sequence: TGCGCCAGCAGCGGGCAGGGGGCTGGCACTGAAGCTTTCTTT. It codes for CASSGQGAGTEAFF.

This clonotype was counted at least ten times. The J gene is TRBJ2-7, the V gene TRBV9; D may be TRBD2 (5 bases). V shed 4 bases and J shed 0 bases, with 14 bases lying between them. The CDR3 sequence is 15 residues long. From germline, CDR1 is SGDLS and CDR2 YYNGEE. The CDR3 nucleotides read TGTGCCAGCAGCACTAGTGGGGTCGACTCCTACGAGCAGTACTTC. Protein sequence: CASSTSGVDSYEQYF.

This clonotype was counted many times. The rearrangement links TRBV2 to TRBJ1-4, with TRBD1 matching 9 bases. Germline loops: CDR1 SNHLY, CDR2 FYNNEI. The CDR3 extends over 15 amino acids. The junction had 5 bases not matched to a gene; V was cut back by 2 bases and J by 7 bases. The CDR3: CASSELGQGSEKLFF. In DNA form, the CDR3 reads TGTGCCAGCAGTGAATTGGGACAGGGAAGTGAAAAACTGTTTTTT. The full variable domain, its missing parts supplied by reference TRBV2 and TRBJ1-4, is EPEVTQTPSHQVTQMGQEVILRCVPISNHLYFYWYRQILGQKVEFLVSFYNNEISEKSEIFDDQFSVERPDGSNFTLKIRSTKLEDSAMYFCASSELGQGSEKLFFGSGTQLSVL.

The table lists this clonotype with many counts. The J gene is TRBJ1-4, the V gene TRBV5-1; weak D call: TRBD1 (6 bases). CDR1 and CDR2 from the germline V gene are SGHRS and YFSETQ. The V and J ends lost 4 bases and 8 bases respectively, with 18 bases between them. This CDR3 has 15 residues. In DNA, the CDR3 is TGCGCCAGCAGCACCCGGTGGGGGCTAAAGGAAAAACTGTTTTTT. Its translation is CASSTRWGLKEKLFF.

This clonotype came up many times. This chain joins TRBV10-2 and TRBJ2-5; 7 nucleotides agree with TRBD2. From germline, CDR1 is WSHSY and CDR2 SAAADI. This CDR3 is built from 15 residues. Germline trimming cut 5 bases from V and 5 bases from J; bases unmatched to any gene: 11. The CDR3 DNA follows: TGCGCCAGCAGTCTAAGCGGGGAGTCCTTCGAGACCCAGTACTTC. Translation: CASSLSGESFETQYF.

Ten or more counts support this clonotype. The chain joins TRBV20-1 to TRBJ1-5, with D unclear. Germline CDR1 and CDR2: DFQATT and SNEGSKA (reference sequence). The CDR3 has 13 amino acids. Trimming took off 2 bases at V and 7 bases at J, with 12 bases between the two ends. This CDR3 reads CSARPGFGQPQHF. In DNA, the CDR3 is TGCAGTGCTAGACCGGGCTTTGGCCAGCCCCAGCATTTT.

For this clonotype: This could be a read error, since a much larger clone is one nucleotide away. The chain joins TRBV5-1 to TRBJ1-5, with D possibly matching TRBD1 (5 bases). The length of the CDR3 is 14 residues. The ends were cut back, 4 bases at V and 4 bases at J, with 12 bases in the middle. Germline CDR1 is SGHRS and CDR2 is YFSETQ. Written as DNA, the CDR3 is TGCGCCAGCAGCCATGACCCAGGGAATCAGCCCCAGCATTTT. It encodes CASSHDPGNQPQHF.

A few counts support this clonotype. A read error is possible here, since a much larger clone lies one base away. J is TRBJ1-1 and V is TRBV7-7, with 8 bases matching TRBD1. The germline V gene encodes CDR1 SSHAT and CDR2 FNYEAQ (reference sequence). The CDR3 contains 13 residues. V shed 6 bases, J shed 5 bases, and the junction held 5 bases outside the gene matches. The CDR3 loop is CASSLDRVTEAFF. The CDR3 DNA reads TGTGCCAGCAGTCTGGACAGGGTGACTGAAGCTTTCTTT.